A selection of T cell receptor beta chains follows, all from one sample in a study of OX40 agonist ivuxolimab in advanced cancers. The repertoire was sequenced with immunoSEQ multiplex PCR; TCRdb's copy has only in-frame clones and lacks some. The sample includes approximately 100,000 clones, under 85% seen only once; the top ten take roughly 5.5%. Here the sequenced sample was CD4+ or CD8+ T cells sorted from blood, taken in a trial of the OX40 agonist ivuxolimab. The receptor set was obtained from an adult with an advanced solid tumor such as melanoma, head and neck, liver or kidney cancer. Both conserved end residues are part of each CDR3. A D gene is named only where the DNA matches it firmly. Clone size is stated in some rows and not others, as once, few, many or a class when expanded.

>TRBV6-6|-|TRBJ1-1|TRBD1
TGTGCCAGCGCCCCAGGGGGCGTAGGGGACACTGAAGCTTTCTTT
CASAPGGVGDTEAFF
>TRBV15|-|TRBJ2-7|TRBD1
TGTGCCACCAGCAGAGATCAGGCAGGGGGCAGCATGGGCGAGCAGTACTTC
CATSRDQAGGSMGEQYF
>TRBV5-1|-|TRBJ2-5|-
TGCGCCAGCAGCTTGGCCGGGGGCGGGAGAGCAGAGACCCAGTACTTC
CASSLAGGGRAETQYF
>TRBV10-3|-|TRBJ2-7|-
TGTGCCATCAGTGAGTCTAATAGCGGTACCTCCTACGAGCAGTACTTC
CAISESNSGTSYEQYF
>TRBV19|-|TRBJ2-7|-
TGTGCCAGTAGTTCACCGGCCTCCTACGCATTCGAGCAGTACTTC
CASSSPASYAFEQYF
>TRBV7-3|-|TRBJ1-3|-
TGTGCCAGCAGCTTAAACGGACAGATAAGTGGAAACACCATATATTTT
CASSLNGQISGNTIYF
>TRBV19|-|TRBJ1-1|TRBD1
TGTGCCAGTAGTATTAAGAGGGGGCCGGGGAACACTGAAGCTTTCTTT
CASSIKRGPGNTEAFF
>TRBV5-8|-|TRBJ2-7|TRBD1
TGTGCCAGCAGCCAGACAGGGCCATCCTACGAGCAGTACTTC
CASSQTGPSYEQYF
>TRBV7-9|-|TRBJ2-4|-
TGTGCCAGCAGCTTAGTGGGGGGAGTGCTCATTCAGTACTTC
CASSLVGGVLIQYF
>TRBV7-2|-|TRBJ1-2|-
TGTGCCAGCAGTAAGACAGTTAACTATGGCTACACCTTC
CASSKTVNYGYTF
>TRBV5-4|-|TRBJ2-1|TRBD2
TGTGCCAGCAGCTTCGGTAGCGGGAGGGCTAATGAGCAGTTCTTC
CASSFGSGRANEQFF
>TRBV7-2|few|TRBJ2-2|-
TGTGCCAGCAGCTCGGTTGGGCTGGGCACCGGGGAGCTGTTTTTT
CASSSVGLGTGELFF
>TRBV4-3|-|TRBJ2-1|TRBD2
TGCGCCAGCAGCCAAGATGGGGCGACTAGCGGGGATAACAATGAGCAGTTCTTC
CASSQDGATSGDNNEQFF
>TRBV6-6|few|TRBJ1-1|-
TGTGCCAGCACCTCGACGGGTGAAGCTTTCTTT
CASTSTGEAFF
>TRBV5-1|-|TRBJ1-4|TRBD1
TGCGCCAGCAGTCTGGAGGGGGCAGGTAATGAAAAACTGTTTTTT
CASSLEGAGNEKLFF
>TRBV2|-|TRBJ2-7|-
TGTGCCAGCAGTGAATGGTCGGGGGAGGCCTACGAGCAGTACTTC
CASSEWSGEAYEQYF
>TRBV27|-|TRBJ2-3|TRBD2
TGTGCCAGCAGCCGGACTAGCGGGAGTCTAGATACGCAGTATTTT
CASSRTSGSLDTQYF
>TRBV28|-|TRBJ2-3|TRBD1
TGTGCCAGCAGTTTGACAGGGGGCTTTAGCACAGATACGCAGTATTTT
CASSLTGGFSTDTQYF
>TRBV4-1|few|TRBJ1-5|-
TGCGCCAGCAGCCAAGATTCCCATCAGCCCCAGCATTTT
CASSQDSHQPQHF
>TRBV21-1|-|TRBJ1-3|-
TGTGCCAGTTCAGCGGTGCGGTCTGGAAACACCATATATTTT
CASSAVRSGNTIYF
>TRBV6-6|few|TRBJ1-5|-
TGTGCCAGCAGTTACTCGGGGGGTTATCAGCCCCAGCATTTT
CASSYSGGYQPQHF
>TRBV6-5|-|TRBJ1-1|TRBD1
TGTGCCAGCAGACCGGGACAGGGGGGTAACACTGAAGCTTTCTTT
CASRPGQGGNTEAFF
>TRBV27|once|TRBJ1-1|-
TGTGCCAGCAGTGGGGGAAAGAACACTGAAGCTTTCTTT
CASSGGKNTEAFF
>TRBV19|-|TRBJ1-1|-
TGTGCCAGTAGTATAGGTGGGAACCAGAACACTGAAGCTTTCTTT
CASSIGGNQNTEAFF
>TRBV7-2|-|TRBJ2-7|TRBD2
TGTGCCAGCTCCCAAACCGGGACTAGCGGGGGTTACGAGCAGTACTTC
CASSQTGTSGGYEQYF
>TRBV5-1|-|TRBJ2-5|-
TGCGCCAGCAGCCTTCGACAGCCCGTTGGAGAGACCCAGTACTTC
CASSLRQPVGETQYF
>TRBV18|-|TRBJ1-5|-
TGTGCCAGCTCACCCTGGACCGGGAGGGACAATCAGCCCCAGCATTTT
CASSPWTGRDNQPQHF
>TRBV29-1|-|TRBJ2-7|-
TGCAGCGTTGAAACCGGGACACTTGTATCCTACGAGCAGTACTTC
CSVETGTLVSYEQYF
>TRBV18|few|TRBJ2-2|-
TGTGCCAGCTCACGTGTAGCGGTCGGGGAGCTGTTTTTT
CASSRVAVGELFF
>TRBV9|-|TRBJ2-1|TRBD2
TGTGCCAGCAGCGTAGAGGCTAGCGGGCTTGAGCAGTTCTTC
CASSVEASGLEQFF
>TRBV21-1|-|TRBJ1-1|-
TGTGCCAGCAGCAAAGAGAGCCCTGATCACACTGAAGCTTTCTTT
CASSKESPDHTEAFF
>TRBV5-1|-|TRBJ2-3|-
TGCGCCAGCGGAGGCGAAGCTAGCACAGATACGCAGTATTTT
CASGGEASTDTQYF
>TRBV5-1|once|TRBJ2-1|-
TGCGCCAGCAGCTCCGACCCCGGCAGTTCTTTACGGGAGCAGTTCTTC
CASSSDPGSSLREQFF
>TRBV2|-|TRBJ1-2|-
TGTGCCAGCAGGCCAGACAGAAATGGCTACACCTTC
CASRPDRNGYTF
>TRBV10-3|-|TRBJ1-1|-
TGTGCCATCAGTGAGTTTACAGGAAACACTGAAGCTTTCTTT
CAISEFTGNTEAFF
>TRBV19|-|TRBJ2-1|TRBD1
TGTGCCAGTAGTGACAGGGGCGGAGGCAATGAGCAGTTCTTC
CASSDRGGGNEQFF